This T cell receptor (beta chain) was recorded in a study of human T cells and chemical hapten exposure. In TCRdb, the RACE reads were re-called with MiXCR into one record per CDR3 protein. The sample records around 150,000 distinct CDR3 sequences, roughly a quarter being singletons. Sample time point: patch test 3, about 24 weeks after DPC sensitization. Stated treatment: therapeutic diphenylcyclopropenone sensitization with weekly scalp DPC. The V end lost 2 bases, the J end lost 4 bases, and 5 bases lay between the germline ends. Germline CDR1 is ENHRY and CDR2 is SYGVKD. This CDR3 is built from 12 residues.

Specimen: whole blood, collected in connection with sensitization to the hapten diphenylcyclopropenone (DPC). This rearrangement joins TRBV10-3 to TRBJ1-2, with D perhaps TRBD1 (5 bases). This sequence was found in a young woman with alopecia areata. Some clones in this sample may be carry-over from other donors' samples. CDR3 DNA: TGTGCCATCAGTGAGGACAGCTATGGCTACACCTTC. It codes for CAISEDSYGYTF.